The 30 T cell receptor beta chains below all came from one sample that was sequenced in a study of blood T cell repertoires in COVID-19 (dated by TCRdb to 2020 to 2022). The library was prepared using the immunoSEQ multiplex PCR assay. The table was pulled from immuneACCESS by TCRdb, which kept in-frame rearrangements only. Such tables lose some clones; where checked, under half of the loss comes from unresolved V genes, and the rest has no known cause. For this sample the table gives under 150,000 clones, of which 75% to 90% were detected only once. The ten largest make up 3% to 3.5% of the sample. Input material: peripheral blood. These receptors were taken from a woman aged 60-70 years with active COVID-19.

V is TRBV6-2 or TRBV6-3 and J is TRBJ1-5; D remains ambiguous. Trimming took off 4 bases at V and 0 bases at J, with 7 bases between the two ends. The CDR3 is 14 residues long. The germline V gene has CDR1 MNHEY and CDR2 SVGEGT. The CDR3 reads CASSFVNSNQPQHF. The CDR3 DNA reads TGTGCCAGCAGTTTCGTTAATAGCAATCAGCCCCAGCATTTT.

V usage is TRBV5-1 and J usage is TRBJ2-7; TRBD2 agrees at 9 bases. Germline CDR1 reads SGHRS; CDR2 reads YFSETQ. The CDR3 totals 15 residues. Trimming removed 4 bases from V and 3 bases from J; junction bases left unmatched: 8. This CDR3 is CASSAVAGADYEQYF. The CDR3 DNA reads TGCGCCAGCAGCGCAGTAGCGGGAGCAGACTACGAGCAGTACTTC.

The chain joins TRBV25-1 to TRBJ2-6; no firm D call. This CDR3 spans 14 amino acids. V dropped 6 bases and J dropped 0 bases, with 6 bases sitting between them. The germline CDR1 and CDR2 sequences are MGHDK and SYGVNS. The CDR3 loop is CASRKSSGANVLTF. CDR3 bases: TGTGCCAGCAGAAAGAGCTCTGGGGCCAACGTCCTGACTTTC.

This rearrangement joins TRBV30 to TRBJ2-7, with TRBD2 matching 11 bases. Germline V lookup: CDR1 GTSNPN, CDR2 SVGIG (reference sequence). J was trimmed by 1 base and V by 2 bases; bases with no gene match: 10. The CDR3 is 17 amino acids. The CDR3 loop reads CAWSLTPWTSGSYEQYF. CDR3 coding DNA: TGTGCCTGGAGTCTCACCCCCTGGACTAGCGGGTCCTACGAGCAGTACTTC.

The genes are TRBV7-9 and TRBJ2-3; 10 bases align to TRBD2. The CDR3 covers 17 residues. Germline values: CDR1 SEHNR, CDR2 FQNEAQ (reference sequence). Unmatched junction bases numbered 8, after V lost 1 base and J lost 4 bases. CDR3 residues: CASSLGEASGSSDTQYF. CDR3 coding DNA: TGTGCCAGCAGCTTAGGTGAGGCTAGCGGGAGCTCAGATACGCAGTATTTT.

This chain joins TRBV3-1 (or the pseudogene TRBV3-2) and TRBJ2-3; perhaps TRBD1 as D (6 bases). Germline V gene sequence: CDR1 LGHDT, CDR2 YNNKEL (reference sequence). V dropped 4 bases and J dropped 4 bases, with 15 bases sitting between them. There are 15 residues in the CDR3. The CDR3 region is CASSPRSSGADTQYF. The DNA of the CDR3 is TGTGCCAGCAGCCCCCGTAGCTCAGGGGCAGATACGCAGTATTTT.

This clone occurred once. The V call is TRBV4-2, the J call TRBJ2-7; 7 bases fit TRBD1. This CDR3 is built from 15 residues. Trimming took 0 bases from V and 1 from J; bases not matched to a gene: 3. CDR1 and CDR2 (germline): LGHNA, YNFKEQ. This CDR3 reads CASSQEDRYSYEQYF. In DNA form, the CDR3 reads TGTGCCAGCAGCCAAGAGGACAGGTATTCCTACGAGCAGTACTTC.

This clone appeared a single time. V usage is TRBV19 and J usage is TRBJ2-1; 9 positions agree with TRBD2. The trim removed 5 bases at V and 10 bases at J, leaving 6 bases unmatched. CDR1 and CDR2 (germline): LNHDA, SQIVND (reference sequence). The length of the CDR3 is 13 residues. The CDR3 nucleotides are TGTGCCAGTAGTGGTAGCGGGGGATACGAGCAGTTCTTC. Translating it yields CASSGSGGYEQFF.

V gene TRBV7-6 combines with J gene TRBJ2-2; D is possibly TRBD1 (6 bases). Germline values: CDR1 SGHVS, CDR2 FNYEAQ. The CDR3 has 21 amino acids. V lost 1 base to trimming and J lost 1 base, with 25 bases between them. This CDR3 reads CASSLVIGGDRPTWNTGELFF. The CDR3 DNA is TGTGCCAGCAGCTTAGTTATTGGGGGAGACAGGCCTACTTGGAACACCGGGGAGCTGTTTTTT.

The V gene is TRBV23-1, the J gene TRBJ2-1, with TRBD1 matching over 9 bases. TRBV23-1 is an open reading frame whose function is uncertain. With V trimmed by 9 bases and J by 6 bases, 6 bases remained unmatched. The CDR3 is made up of 13 amino acids. Here the CDR3 reads CARVGQGFNEQFF. The CDR3 coding sequence is TGCGCCAGGGTGGGACAGGGTTTCAATGAGCAGTTCTTC.

The CDR3 is CASSLGGLLNEQFF. Here the CDR3 DNA reads TGTGCCAGCAGCCTTGGGGGACTCCTCAATGAGCAGTTCTTC. The chain uses TRBV28 and TRBJ2-1, with D possibly being TRBD2 (6 bases). Germline V lookup: CDR1 MDHEN, CDR2 SYDVKM. V was clipped by 6 bases and J by 6 bases, with 15 bases between them. The CDR3 extends over 14 amino acids.

The rearrangement uses TRBV4-1 and TRBJ1-1, with 7 bases fitting TRBD1. Germline-derived CDR1 and CDR2 are MGHRA and YSYEKL. This CDR3 spans 16 amino acids. J gave up 1 base and V 1 base, and 6 bases lay outside the gene matches. CDR3 amino acids: CASSQAQRQGNTEAFF. In DNA, the CDR3 is TGCGCCAGCAGCCAAGCCCAGCGACAGGGGAACACTGAAGCTTTCTTT.

The chain employs TRBV5-6 and TRBJ2-7; 13 positions agree with TRBD2. Per germline, CDR1 SGHDT and CDR2 YYEEEE. The trim removed 4 bases at V and 5 bases at J, leaving 6 bases unmatched. The CDR3 covers 15 residues. CDR3: CASSITSGRANEQYF. CDR3 sequence (DNA): TGTGCCAGCAGCATCACTAGCGGGAGGGCCAACGAGCAGTACTTC.

The J gene is TRBJ2-1, the V gene TRBV28; 15 bases fit TRBD2. The CDR3 consists of 17 residues. The J segment lost 0 bases and the V segment lost 5 bases, leaving 2 bases of the junction unmatched. Germline V gene data show CDR1 as MDHEN and CDR2 as SYDVKM. For the CDR3, the DNA is TGTGCCAGCAGTCTGGGACTAGCGGGAGGCTCCTACAATGAGCAGTTCTTC. This encodes CASSLGLAGGSYNEQFF.

The rearrangement links TRBV13 to TRBJ1-2; 7 nucleotides line up with TRBD1. CDR1 is PRHDT, CDR2 FYEKMQ, per germline (reference sequence). Trimming cost V 4 bases and J 1 base; bases outside gene matches: 3. This CDR3 has 14 residues. The CDR3 here is CASSSDRLNYGYTF. The CDR3 nucleotides are TGTGCCAGCAGCTCGGACAGGCTTAACTATGGCTACACCTTC.

V is TRBV11-2 and J is TRBJ2-5; TRBD2 agrees at 14 bases. This CDR3 contains 17 residues. The V segment lost 1 base and the J segment 5 bases; nucleotides outside the gene matches: 6. Germline lookup yields CDR1 SGHAT and CDR2 FQNNGV. In DNA form, the CDR3 reads TGTGCCAGCAGCTTAGGACTAGCGGGAGGGCTAGGGGAGACCCAGTACTTC. This encodes CASSLGLAGGLGETQYF.

This rearrangement joins TRBV6-6 to TRBJ2-7; weak D call: TRBD1 (7 bases). This CDR3 region has 14 residues. V was clipped by 4 bases and J by 7 bases, with 17 bases between them. Germline-derived CDR1 and CDR2 are MNHNY and SVGAGI (reference sequence). Here the CDR3 DNA reads TGTGCCAGCAGTTCCCAGGGGGTCCGGGGGGAGCAGTACTTC. Protein product: CASSSQGVRGEQYF.

This clone was detected a few times. In DNA, the CDR3 is TGTGCCAGCAAAGTTCAGGGAACGGATGAGCAGTTCTTC. Translating it yields CASKVQGTDEQFF. The chain employs TRBV28 and TRBJ2-1; TRBD1 is a possible D gene (5 bases). Trimming took off 7 bases at V and 8 bases at J, with 15 bases between the two ends. The CDR3 has 13 amino acids. Germline-derived CDR1 and CDR2 are MDHEN and SYDVKM. The entire variable domain, with the rest obtained from reference TRBV28 and TRBJ2-1, is as follows: DVKVTQSSRYLVKRTGEKVFLECVQDMDHENMFWYRQDPGLGLRLIYFSYDVKMKEKGDIPEGYSVSREKKERFSLILESASTNQTSMYLCASKVQGTDEQFFGPGTRLTVL.

The genes are TRBV7-2 and TRBJ2-5; 7 nucleotides line up with TRBD2. CDR3 length: 14 amino acids. Germline loops: CDR1 SGHTA, CDR2 FQGNSA. V was clipped by 2 bases and J by 5 bases; unmatched bases: 5. The CDR3 loop reads CASSLSAGFETQYF. DNA for the CDR3: TGTGCCAGCAGCTTATCAGCGGGATTTGAGACCCAGTACTTC.

The chain combines TRBV24-1 with TRBJ2-2, with 8 bases aligning to TRBD2. CDR1 is KGHDR and CDR2 is SFDVKD in the germline V gene. This CDR3 contains 17 residues. Trimming cost V 3 bases and J 4 bases; bases outside gene matches: 9. The CDR3 spells CATSDALAGGRTGELFF. DNA for the CDR3: TGTGCCACCAGTGATGCCTTGGCGGGGGGTCGCACCGGGGAGCTGTTTTTT.

This clone has just one count. The V call is TRBV19, the J call TRBJ2-2; weak D call: TRBD1 (6 bases). The germline CDR1 and CDR2 sequences are LNHDA and SQIVND (reference sequence). The CDR3 is 14 residues long. V lost 6 bases and J lost 2, with 10 bases in between. The CDR3 loop reads CASRGHLNTGELFF. CDR3 sequence (DNA): TGTGCCAGTAGGGGACACTTAAACACCGGGGAGCTGTTTTTT.

This CDR3 reads CASSLARDSYNEQFF. As DNA, the CDR3 is TGTGCCAGCAGCTTAGCGCGGGACTCCTACAATGAGCAGTTCTTC. J is TRBJ2-1 and V is TRBV7-2; maybe TRBD2 (6 bases). Trimming removed 0 bases from V and 0 bases from J, with 6 bases in between. The germline V gene encodes CDR1 SGHTA and CDR2 FQGNSA. The CDR3 is made up of 15 amino acids.

This clone was observed a single time. CDR3 loop: CAWNQQGVGTEAFF. The CDR3 DNA is TGTGCCTGGAACCAACAGGGGGTTGGCACTGAAGCTTTCTTT. The V call is TRBV30, the J call TRBJ1-1, with 8 bases lining up with TRBD1. The V gene end was trimmed by 4 bases and the J gene end by 4 bases; junction bases not matched to a gene: 8. CDR1 is GTSNPN and CDR2 is SVGIG in the germline V gene (reference sequence). This CDR3 contains 14 residues.

A single count supports this clone. The chain employs TRBV7-8 and TRBJ1-2; D is unresolved. V was cut by 1 base and J by 8 bases, with 14 bases left in between. The CDR3 runs 14 residues. The germline V gene has CDR1 SGHVS and CDR2 FQNEAQ. The CDR3 DNA is TGTGCCAGCAGCTTAGGTGGGGTACGCGGGGGCTACACCTTC. This encodes CASSLGGVRGGYTF.

This chain links TRBV28 with TRBJ1-6; the D gene is possibly TRBD1 (5 bases). Germline CDR1 reads MDHEN; CDR2 reads SYDVKM. This CDR3 is built from 15 residues. The ends were cut back, 6 bases at V and 6 bases at J, with 15 bases in the middle. CDR3 nucleotide sequence: TGTGCCAGCAGCTACGGGGGGATCGGTAATTCACCCCTCCACTTT. It yields the protein CASSYGGIGNSPLHF.

CDR3 DNA sequence: TGTGCCAGCAGCTTAGGGGCTAGCGTTGAGCAGTACTTC. The encoded protein is CASSLGASVEQYF. The chain couples TRBV13 to TRBJ2-7; tentatively, D is TRBD2 (6 bases). The V gene lost 0 bases and the J gene lost 7 bases, with 10 bases spanning the gap. Germline V gives CDR1 PRHDT, CDR2 FYEKMQ (reference sequence). This CDR3 has 13 residues.

The rearrangement links TRBV2 to TRBJ1-5, with D perhaps TRBD1 (6 bases). The germline V gene has CDR1 SNHLY and CDR2 FYNNEI. The CDR3 has 14 residues. Trimming took 5 bases from V and 4 from J, leaving 12 bases between them. The CDR3 DNA sequence: TGTGCCAGCAGTCCTGACAGGCCTAATCAGCCCCAGCATTTT. Translation: CASSPDRPNQPQHF. Using reference TRBV2 and TRBJ1-5 for the parts outside the CDR3, the full variable domain is EPEVTQTPSHQVTQMGQEVILRCVPISNHLYFYWYRQILGQKVEFLVSFYNNEISEKSEIFDDQFSVERPDGSNFTLKIRSTKLEDSAMYFCASSPDRPNQPQHFGDGTRLSIL.

In DNA, the CDR3 is TGTGCCAGCAGTTTTGGCGGGAGGAACAACTACGAGCAGTACTTC. This encodes CASSFGGRNNYEQYF. The chain recombines TRBV28 with TRBJ2-7; the match to TRBD2 covers 8 bases. The CDR3 is 15 residues long. The V and J ends lost 3 bases and 3 bases, in that order; junction bases with no gene match: 7. The germline CDR1 and CDR2 sequences are MDHEN and SYDVKM.

This clone was recorded a few times. The rearrangement joins TRBV6-6 to TRBJ2-7; 8 nucleotides line up with TRBD2. Germline values: CDR1 MNHNY, CDR2 SVGAGI (reference sequence). The junction had 8 bases not matched to a gene; V was cut back by 6 bases and J by 1 base. The CDR3 is 15 amino acids. The CDR3 nucleotides read TGTGCCAGCAGCAAAGCGGGAGTGGGATCCTACGAGCAGTACTTC. Amino acid sequence: CASSKAGVGSYEQYF.

Here the CDR3 reads CASAGGDYGYTF. DNA for the CDR3: TGTGCCAGCGCAGGGGGCGACTATGGCTACACCTTC. The rearrangement links TRBV18 to TRBJ1-2; TRBD1 agrees at 8 bases. CDR1 is KGHSH, CDR2 LQKENI, per germline. The CDR3 has 12 amino acids. Germline trimming cut 8 bases from V and 3 bases from J; bases unmatched to any gene: 2. The whole variable domain, filled in from reference TRBV18 and TRBJ1-2, reads NAGVMQNPRHLVRRRGQEARLRCSPMKGHSHVYWYRQLPEEGLKFMVYLQKENIIDESGMPKERFSAEFPKEGPSILRIQQVVRGDSAAYFCASAGGDYGYTFGSGTRLTVV.